This TCR beta chain came from a study of T cell repertoires in cytomegalovirus infection. TCRdb re-derived calls from the reads in MiXCR, one entry per CDR3 protein. This table has 550,000 to 850,000 distinct CDR3 sequences, approximately 33% appearing once. Germline V gene sequence: CDR1 MNHGY, CDR2 SAAAGT. Trimming took 0 bases from V and 7 from J, leaving 15 bases between them. The CDR3 runs 15 residues. For this clonotype: Its antigen is not known.

The chain joins TRBV6-8 to TRBJ1-1; D gene ambiguous. The material sequenced was cultured PBMCs, taken from culture after CMV antigen stimulation. This TCR was recovered from a human donor in good health (CMV status not recorded). Some clones in this sample may be carry-over from other donors' samples. CDR3 in DNA: TGTGCCAGCAGTTACTCTCCGGGTTATTCCATTGAAGCTTTCTTT. It codes for CASSYSPGYSIEAFF.